This TCR beta chain was profiled in a study of blood T cell repertoires in COVID-19. Here immunoSEQ multiplex PCR was the method, and the copy in TCRdb shows in-frame clones only, minus some. Here the sample spans some 250,000 clones, roughly 85% being singletons. CDR1 SGHRS and CDR2 YFSETQ come from the germline V gene. CDR3 size: 13 residues. Trimming removed 0 bases at V and 12 bases at J, with 10 bases between. For recovered donors of Cohort 3, there were two negative PCRs, clearance, or symptom resolution. The TCR was taken from a woman between 45 and 60 years old who had recovered from COVID-19. Source material: PBMCs or T cells enriched from blood (not recorded which). The rearrangement uses TRBV5-1 and TRBJ1-6; D is possibly TRBD1 (6 bases). CDR3 region: CASSLGNREPLHF. The CDR3 DNA reads TGCGCCAGCAGCTTGGGGAACAGGGAACCCCTCCACTTT.